What follows are 25 T cell receptor beta chains derived from one specimen sequenced in a study of cytomegalovirus exposure and HLA in healthy donors. 13 Jbeta primers and 60 Vbeta primers were used for the PCR. Data came from immunoSEQ multiplex PCR; TCRdb stores just in-frame clones and leaves some out. The data contain more than 130,000 clones, 80% of them singletons. Sequencing was carried out using PBMCs. The receptors come from a male donor in good health and CMV-seronegative.

The chain recombines TRBV19 with TRBJ1-2, with TRBD1 identical over 11 bases. The length of the CDR3 is 17 residues. The ends lost 5 bases at V and 0 bases at J; junction bases unmatched: 8. CDR1 is LNHDA, CDR2 SQIVND, per germline (reference sequence). CDR3 loop: CASSPGQGAKTNYGYTF. The CDR3 DNA reads TGTGCCAGTAGTCCCGGACAGGGGGCTAAGACTAACTATGGCTACACCTTC.

The genes are TRBV6-6 and TRBJ1-4; no reliable D call. The germline CDR1 and CDR2 sequences are MNHNY and SVGAGI (reference sequence). Trimming left V 4 bases short and J 0 bases short, with 9 bases between. CDR3 length equals 15 residues. The CDR3 DNA follows: TGTGCCAGCAGTTTGACGGCGGCAACTAATGAAAAACTGTTTTTT. Translating gives CASSLTAATNEKLFF.

The rearrangement joins TRBV19 to TRBJ1-5; D possibly corresponds to TRBD1 (6 bases). CDR1 and CDR2 from the germline V gene are LNHDA and SQIVND (reference sequence). The CDR3 covers 12 residues. The V gene lost 7 bases and the J gene lost 6 bases, with 10 bases spanning the gap. CDR3 nucleotide sequence: TGTGCCAGTAAGGGGGGGGTTCAGCCCCAGCATTTT. Protein: CASKGGVQPQHF.

CDR3 nucleotides: TGTGCCAGCAGCTTAGTCCCCCGGGCGGGGGCGGAAGAAGCTTTCTTT. Its protein is CASSLVPRAGAEEAFF. The genes are TRBV11-2 and TRBJ1-1; perhaps TRBD1 as D (6 bases). Between the trimmed V and J ends, which lost 1 base and 8 bases, there was a span of 20 bases. In germline, CDR1 is SGHAT, CDR2 FQNNGV. The CDR3 is 16 residues long.

This clone was seen a handful of times. The rearrangement links TRBV6-5 to TRBJ2-3, with D perhaps matching TRBD1 (6 bases). V lost 0 bases to trimming and J lost 2 bases, with 9 bases between them. The CDR3 loop spans 15 amino acids. CDR1 is MNHEY, CDR2 SVGAGI, per germline. CDR3 in DNA: TGTGCCAGCAGTTACTCCAGACAGGTCACAGATACGCAGTATTTT. Translation gives CASSYSRQVTDTQYF.

This clone appeared a single time. A read error may account for a junction end that differs from germline. The chain combines TRBV14 with TRBJ2-4; the D gene is possibly TRBD1 (5 bases). The CDR3 length is 14 residues. CDR1 and CDR2 from the germline V gene are SGHDN and FVKESK. The CDR3 DNA reads TGTGCCAGCAGTCGCCTTGGCCAGGGAAACAGTCAGTACTTC. Protein product: CASSRLGQGNSQYF. Variable domain in full (rest from reference TRBV14 and TRBJ2-4): EAGVTQFPSHSVIEKGQTVTLRCDPISGHDNLYWYRRVMGKEIKFLLHFVKESKQDESGMPNNRFLAERTGGTYSTLKVQPAELEDSGVYFCASSRLGQGNSQYFGAGTRLSVL.

The J gene is TRBJ1-1, the V gene TRBV27; maybe TRBD1 (6 bases). Germline V CDR1 and CDR2: MNHEY, SMNVEV (reference sequence). The CDR3 extends over 14 amino acids. Trimming pared 3 bases from V and 1 base from J, leaving 9 bases between. CDR3 sequence: CASSLLGGNTEAFF. CDR3 in DNA: TGTGCCAGCAGTTTGTTAGGGGGGAACACTGAAGCTTTCTTT.

This clone appeared once. This chain uses TRBV7-9 with TRBJ1-1; 7 positions agree with TRBD1. From germline, CDR1 is SEHNR and CDR2 FQNEAQ (reference sequence). V lost 3 bases and J lost 3; bases outside the gene matches: 13. This CDR3 has 17 amino acids. The CDR3 nucleotides are TGTGCCAGCAGCTTCACCACGGGAAGGGGGCGGGACACTGAAGCTTTCTTT. Encoded protein: CASSFTTGRGRDTEAFF.

The rearrangement links TRBV7-9 to TRBJ1-2; 7 nucleotides line up with TRBD1. Per germline, CDR1 SEHNR and CDR2 FQNEAQ (reference sequence). V lost 3 bases to trimming and J lost 3 bases; unmatched junction nucleotides: 10. This CDR3 contains 16 residues. The CDR3 here is CASSFGSAGGDYGYTF. CDR3 in DNA: TGTGCCAGCAGCTTCGGCTCGGCAGGGGGAGACTATGGCTACACCTTC.

This sequence joins TRBV11-2 and TRBJ1-1; no clear D. Per the germline V gene, CDR1 is SGHAT and CDR2 is FQNNGV. V was shortened by 5 bases and J by 2 bases, with 6 bases between the two germline ends. The length of the CDR3 is 12 residues. For the CDR3, the DNA is TGTGCCAGCAGCCTATTAAACACTGAAGCTTTCTTT. Its translation: CASSLLNTEAFF.

This clone was recorded a few times. The chain has TRBV11-3 and TRBJ2-1; a possible D gene is TRBD1 (5 bases). V lost 4 bases and J 0 bases, leaving 10 bases between the germline ends. Germline V gene sequence: CDR1 SGHNT, CDR2 YENEEA. There are 15 residues in the CDR3. This CDR3 is CASSSGQGSYNEQFF. CDR3 in DNA: TGTGCCAGCAGCTCTGGCCAGGGCTCCTACAATGAGCAGTTCTTC.

The CDR3 DNA follows: TGCGCCAGCAGCTCGATGGGGGGATACACCGGGGAGCTGTTTTTT. This encodes CASSSMGGYTGELFF. The chain is built from TRBV5-1 and TRBJ2-2; TRBD2 is a possible D gene (6 bases). Per germline, CDR1 SGHRS and CDR2 YFSETQ. The CDR3 is 15 amino acids. The V end lost 3 bases, the J end lost 3 bases, and 12 bases lay between the germline ends. The full variable domain, completed using reference TRBV5-1 and TRBJ2-2, is KAGVTQTPRYLIKTRGQQVTLSCSPISGHRSVSWYQQTPGQGLQFLFEYFSETQRNKGNFPGRFSGRQFSNSRSEMNVSTLELGDSALYLCASSSMGGYTGELFFGEGSRLTVL.

The rearrangement uses TRBV27 and TRBJ2-3; D may be TRBD2 (6 bases). In germline, CDR1 is MNHEY, CDR2 SMNVEV (reference sequence). Trimming pared 4 bases from V and 0 bases from J, leaving 14 bases between. This CDR3 is 16 amino acids long. CDR3 nucleotides: TGTGCCAGCAGTTCCTCCTTAGCGGAGAGCACAGATACGCAGTATTTT. Translated, it gives CASSSSLAESTDTQYF.

The rearrangement joins TRBV13 to TRBJ2-3, with 8 bases aligning to TRBD2. Germline CDR1 is PRHDT and CDR2 is FYEKMQ (reference sequence). The V segment lost 3 bases and the J segment 2 bases; nucleotides outside the gene matches: 4. This CDR3 has 15 amino acids. CDR3 nucleotides: TGTGCCAGCAGCTTGCGGGGGGATCACACAGATACGCAGTATTTT. It translates to CASSLRGDHTDTQYF.

V usage is TRBV30 and J usage is TRBJ2-7; 7 bases agree with TRBD2. Germline V gives CDR1 GTSNPN, CDR2 SVGIG (reference sequence). The CDR3 sequence is 14 residues long. Trimming removed 0 bases from V and 6 bases from J; junction bases left unmatched: 8. The DNA of the CDR3 is TGTGCCTGGAGTGTACCGGGGGGTCAGGCCGAGCAGTACTTC. Its translation: CAWSVPGGQAEQYF.

V and J are TRBV4-1 and TRBJ1-5, with D unclear. Germline values: CDR1 MGHRA, CDR2 YSYEKL. Trimming took 1 base from V and 2 from J, leaving 12 bases between them. This CDR3 is built from 16 residues. This CDR3 reads CASSQVVSTGNQPQHF. The DNA for the CDR3 is TGCGCCAGCAGCCAAGTAGTGTCAACAGGCAATCAGCCCCAGCATTTT.

This clone has only one observation. This chain connects TRBV5-1 to TRBJ1-1; 10 bases are shared with TRBD1. Looked up from germline, CDR1 is SGHRS and CDR2 is YFSETQ. The CDR3 extends over 18 amino acids. Trimming at V came to 3 bases and at J to 4 bases, leaving 15 bases not matched to a gene. CDR3 sequence: CASSSYGPGQGTTTEAFF. The DNA for the CDR3 is TGCGCCAGCAGCTCCTATGGACCGGGACAGGGGACGACCACTGAAGCTTTCTTT.

CDR3 bases: TGTGCCAGCAGCCCCTTTGGGGGGGGCAATGAGCAGTTCTTC. As protein: CASSPFGGGNEQFF. The V gene is TRBV7-6, the J gene TRBJ2-1; 7 nucleotides match TRBD2. This CDR3 is 14 amino acids long. J gave up 6 bases and V 5 bases, and 7 bases lay outside the gene matches. Germline values: CDR1 SGHVS, CDR2 FNYEAQ.

The gene calls are TRBV7-3 and TRBJ1-6; 8 bases agree with TRBD1. Per the germline V gene, CDR1 is SGHTA and CDR2 is FQGTGA. The CDR3 runs 15 residues. Germline trimming cut 4 bases from V and 5 bases from J; bases unmatched to any gene: 4. DNA for the CDR3: TGTGCCAGCAGCTCAACAGGGGGTAATAATTCACCCCTCCACTTT. Translating it yields CASSSTGGNNSPLHF.

This chain connects TRBV6-5 to TRBJ1-4, with D possibly matching TRBD1 (5 bases). The CDR3 has 15 residues. V was shortened by 6 bases and J by 0 bases, with 11 bases between the two germline ends. The germline V gene encodes CDR1 MNHEY and CDR2 SVGAGI. CDR3: CASRPGGATNEKLFF. Written as DNA, the CDR3 is TGTGCCAGCAGGCCCGGGGGAGCAACTAATGAAAAACTGTTTTTT.

The chain carries TRBV7-2 and TRBJ1-5; 8 nucleotides align to TRBD1. The CDR3 totals 13 residues. Germline CDR1 SGHTA, CDR2 FQGNSA. V dropped 4 bases and J dropped 4; count of bases not matched to a gene: 0. For the CDR3, the DNA is TGTGCCAGCAGCTACAGGGGGAATCAGCCCCAGCATTTT. Protein sequence: CASSYRGNQPQHF.

The V gene is TRBV30, the J gene TRBJ2-2; D perhaps matches TRBD1 (6 bases). The CDR3 sequence is 14 residues long. Germline V gene sequence: CDR1 GTSNPN, CDR2 SVGIG (reference sequence). V was pared by 3 bases and J by 2 bases, with 10 bases between. This CDR3 is CAWSRGGNTGELFF. In DNA, the CDR3 is TGTGCCTGGAGCAGGGGCGGTAACACCGGGGAGCTGTTTTTT.

This clone has a handful of counts. The J gene is TRBJ1-1, the V gene TRBV5-6; 8 bases map to TRBD1. CDR3 size: 15 residues. J was trimmed by 7 bases and V by 3 bases; bases with no gene match: 11. Germline lookup yields CDR1 SGHDT and CDR2 YYEEEE. In DNA form, the CDR3 reads TGTGCCAGCAGCTCGCAGGGGGCGGGGGAGGGTGAAGCTTTCTTT. Amino acid sequence: CASSSQGAGEGEAFF.

In DNA form, the CDR3 reads TGTGCCAGCAGCTTGCGCTCCGGGGGTTTGGTAGGTGAAGCTTTCTTT. This encodes CASSLRSGGLVGEAFF. The V and J genes are TRBV5-5 and TRBJ1-1, with D perhaps matching TRBD1 (5 bases). From germline, CDR1 is SGHKS and CDR2 YYEKEE (reference sequence). V lost 1 base, J lost 7 bases, and 20 bases lay in between. This CDR3 has 16 amino acids.

The chain links TRBV2 to TRBJ2-1, with unresolved D. Trimming shortened V by 8 bases and J by 8 bases, and 19 bases separated the two germline ends. The CDR3 covers 14 residues. Germline CDR1 reads SNHLY; CDR2 reads FYNNEI. The chain's CDR3 is CASSPSPFNYEQFF. The DNA for the CDR3 is TGTGCCAGCTCGCCGAGCCCCTTTAACTATGAGCAGTTCTTC. Looking up the rest from reference TRBV2 and TRBJ2-1 gives the full variable domain: EPEVTQTPSHQVTQMGQEVILRCVPISNHLYFYWYRQILGQKVEFLVSFYNNEISEKSEIFDDQFSVERPDGSNFTLKIRSTKLEDSAMYFCASSPSPFNYEQFFGPGTRLTVL.